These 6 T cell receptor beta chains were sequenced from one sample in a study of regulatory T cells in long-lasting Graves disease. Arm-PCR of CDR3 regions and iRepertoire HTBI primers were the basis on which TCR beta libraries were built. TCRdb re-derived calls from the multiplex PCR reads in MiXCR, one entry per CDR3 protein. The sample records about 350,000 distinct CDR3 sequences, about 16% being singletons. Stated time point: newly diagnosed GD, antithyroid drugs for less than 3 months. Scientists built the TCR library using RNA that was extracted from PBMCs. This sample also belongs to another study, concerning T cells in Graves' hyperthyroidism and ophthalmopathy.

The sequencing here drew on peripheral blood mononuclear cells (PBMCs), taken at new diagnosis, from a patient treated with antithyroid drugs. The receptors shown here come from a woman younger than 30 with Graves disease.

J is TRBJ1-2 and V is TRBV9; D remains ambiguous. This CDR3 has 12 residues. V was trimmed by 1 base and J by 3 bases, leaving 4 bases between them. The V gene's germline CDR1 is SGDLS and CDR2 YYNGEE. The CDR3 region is CASSVTDYGYTF. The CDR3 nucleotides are TGTGCCAGCAGCGTAACAGACTATGGCTACACCTTC.

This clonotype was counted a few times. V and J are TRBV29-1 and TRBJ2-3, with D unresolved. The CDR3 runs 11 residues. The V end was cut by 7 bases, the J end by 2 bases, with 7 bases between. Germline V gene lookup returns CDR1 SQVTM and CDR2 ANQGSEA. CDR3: CSARITDTQYF. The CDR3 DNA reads TGCAGCGCCCGGATCACAGATACGCAGTATTTT.

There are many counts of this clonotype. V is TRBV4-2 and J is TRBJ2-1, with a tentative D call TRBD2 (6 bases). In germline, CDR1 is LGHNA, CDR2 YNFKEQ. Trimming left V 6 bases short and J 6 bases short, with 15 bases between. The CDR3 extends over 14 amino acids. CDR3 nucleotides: TGTGCCAGCAGGAGTGGACGGGAGTTCAATGAGCAGTTCTTC. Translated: CASRSGREFNEQFF.

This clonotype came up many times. DNA for the CDR3: TGTGCCAGCAGCCCACACAGCACCTATGGCTACACCTTC. Amino acid sequence: CASSPHSTYGYTF. This chain connects TRBV3-1 to TRBJ1-2; the D is unclear. The CDR3 has 13 amino acids. Trimming shortened V by 4 bases and J by 4 bases, and 10 bases separated the two germline ends. The germline V gene has CDR1 LGHDT and CDR2 YNNKEL (reference sequence).

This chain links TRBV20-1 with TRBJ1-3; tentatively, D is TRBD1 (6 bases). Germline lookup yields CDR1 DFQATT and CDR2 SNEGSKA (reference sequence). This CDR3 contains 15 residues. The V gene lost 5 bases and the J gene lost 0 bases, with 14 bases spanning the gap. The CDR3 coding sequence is TGCAGTGCTCCCGAACAGGGTTCCTCTGGAAACACCATATATTTT. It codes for CSAPEQGSSGNTIYF.

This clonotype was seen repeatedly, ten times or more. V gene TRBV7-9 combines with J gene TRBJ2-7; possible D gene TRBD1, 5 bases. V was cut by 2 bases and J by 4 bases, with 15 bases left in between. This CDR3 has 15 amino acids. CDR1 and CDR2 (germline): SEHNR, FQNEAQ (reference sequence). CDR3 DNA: TGTGCCAGCAGCTTAATTGGGGCCGGGTATTACGAGCAGTACTTC. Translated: CASSLIGAGYYEQYF.